The clone carrying this T cell receptor (beta chain) was counted once. The data derive from a study of T cell responses to AZD1222 COVID-19 vaccine. The J segment lost 1 base and the V segment lost 5 bases, leaving 0 bases of the junction unmatched. The germline gives CDR1 SEHNR, CDR2 FQNEAQ (reference sequence). The CDR3 runs 13 residues. The repertoire was sequenced with immunoSEQ multiplex PCR; TCRdb's copy has only in-frame clones and lacks some. Among 150,000 or so clones listed, 90% to 95% were seen once. This specimen was peripheral blood, taken 28 days after the second AZD1222 dose. The chain combines TRBV7-9 with TRBJ2-7, with 9 bases fitting TRBD1. The TCR comes from an adult who received the AZD1222 COVID-19 vaccine. The CDR3 bases are TGTGCCAGCAGCGGACAGGGGTCCTACGAGCAGTACTTC. As protein: CASSGQGSYEQYF.